This T cell receptor beta chain was identified during a study of shared clonotypes between healthy human individuals. Several immunoSEQ 96-well plates shared each subset's DNA, each plate a replicate. The authors' processing: For the immunoSEQ data, sequences were junction-only without quality scores, so filtering differed. TCRdb's copy holds only in-frame clones and misses some; the assay was immunoSEQ multiplex PCR. V and J calls and clone size follow that table, whereas D and trimming were derived from the DNA. In the table there are under 750,000 clones, approximately 77% of which are singletons. This clone occurred a few times. The target antigen is unknown. Study-level findings and limits: A few donors had 5% to 6.5% of their naive CD4 clonotypes in common.

Germline V gene lookup returns CDR1 MDHEN and CDR2 SYDVKM. The CDR3 loop spans 16 amino acids. V was clipped by 4 bases and J by 8 bases, with 20 bases between them. Sequenced material: memory CD4+ T cells sorted from blood. The subset was: CD45RA-negative fraction. The clonotype comes from a woman aged 25 to 39 in good health. The chain uses TRBV28 and TRBJ1-4, with D tentatively TRBD1 (5 bases). The CDR3 nucleotides read TGTGCCAGCAGTTCCCCCGGGACGGTCAATCGGGAAAAACTGTTTTTT. Translated, it gives CASSSPGTVNREKLFF.